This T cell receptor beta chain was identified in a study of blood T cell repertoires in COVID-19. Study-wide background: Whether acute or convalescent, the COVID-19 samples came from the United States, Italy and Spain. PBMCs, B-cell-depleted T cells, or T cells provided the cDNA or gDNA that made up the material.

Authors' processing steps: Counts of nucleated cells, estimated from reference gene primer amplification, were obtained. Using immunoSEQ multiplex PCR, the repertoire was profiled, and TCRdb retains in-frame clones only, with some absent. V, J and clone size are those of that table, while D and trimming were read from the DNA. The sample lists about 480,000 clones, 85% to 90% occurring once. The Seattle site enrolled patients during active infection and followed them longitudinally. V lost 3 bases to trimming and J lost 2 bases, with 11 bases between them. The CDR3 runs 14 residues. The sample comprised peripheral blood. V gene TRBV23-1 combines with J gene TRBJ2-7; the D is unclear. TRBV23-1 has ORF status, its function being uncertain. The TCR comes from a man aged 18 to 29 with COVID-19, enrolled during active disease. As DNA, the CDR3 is TGCGCCAGCAGTCACCACGGGTCTCCCTACGAGCAGTACTTC. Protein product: CASSHHGSPYEQYF.